These T cell receptor beta chains were read from a single sample in a study of CD8 T cells in ankylosing spondylitis. One entry per CDR3 protein, called by TCRdb with MiXCR from the 5' RACE reads. The table includes approximately 130,000 distinct CDR3 sequences, 11% detected once. Sequenced: blood, either unsorted or a sorted T cell fraction (not recorded which). The receptors were sampled from a female donor with ankylosing spondylitis or in good health (not recorded which). CDR3s include the opening cysteine and the closing phenylalanine or tryptophan.

TRBV3-1	15	CASSRQESASYGHTF
TRBV29-1	16	CSVTTGTNANTGELFF
TRBV20-1	17	CSASHRGEKATNEKLFF
TRBV12-3/TRBV12-4	15	CASSPTGGNNQPQHF
TRBV18	16	CASSLLAGSPNDEQFF
TRBV7-9	15	CASSSDPGDFNEQFF
TRBV20-1	15	CSAIRGDSSSYEQYF
TRBV12-3/TRBV12-4	13	CASNPDGPYGYTF
TRBV5-1	16	CASSYRTSGSSNEQFF
TRBV5-1	16	CASSPFLGVNTGELFF
TRBV20-1	15	CSAPLTAFMNTEAFF
TRBV2	11	CASIKGGEQFF
TRBV7-9	13	CASSAERAARAFF
TRBV29-1	15	CSVEEDPLYEDEQFF
TRBV5-1	13	CASSLQNQETQYF
TRBV5-1	13	CASRPRLDTEAFF
TRBV27	15	CASSLSVGLNEKLFF
TRBV20-1	14	CSAKAGGPSYEQYF
TRBV5-1	12	CASSFGEHGYPF
TRBV12-3/TRBV12-4	15	CASSLGVPAYNEQFF
TRBV7-3	15	CASSLSPGSSYEQYF
TRBV7-2	15	CASSLALLGDTEAFF
TRBV5-1	17	CASSLLLPTGPFYEQYF
TRBV5-1	14	CASSLVFGTDTQYF
TRBV30	14	CAWTVGGAVTEAFF
TRBV20-1	15	CSALPGIRGNQPQHF
TRBV7-3	16	CASSPRTGSNPDTQYF
TRBV15	16	CATSRVDSINTGELFF
TRBV9	13	CASSSDMFYEQFF
TRBV29-1	15	CSVVYGTAVQETQYF
TRBV5-6	13	CASSLGAEGLLFF
TRBV27	14	CASSSTGWGQPQHF
TRBV20-1	17	CSARVPGLAGRSYEQYF
TRBV6-2/TRBV6-3	17	CASSYSELAGTRYEQYF
TRBV6-1	15	CASSRHGANTGELFF
TRBV5-1	19	CASSSSRDSYYSGANVLTF
TRBV6-5	16	CASSYQLAGGRYEQYF
TRBV12-3/TRBV12-4	22	CASSLGLRGGRDLKATNEKLFF
TRBV27	14	CASSLNRNSYEQYF
TRBV2	14	CASSQGGGLRIQYF
TRBV3-1	12	CASSPDRQGAFF